What follows describes a single T cell receptor beta chain. Antigen specificity is unknown. Germline assignment: CDR1 MNHEY and CDR2 SVGAGI. V gave up 6 bases and J gave up 4 bases, with 12 bases separating them. CDR3 length: 13 amino acids. The data belong to a study of shared clonotypes between healthy human individuals. Across the whole study: Plates per donor: three CD4 naive, three CD4 memory, two CD8 naive, one CD8 memory.

Per the original methods: ImmunoSEQ gave junction-only sequences without quality scores, so filtering differed. Assay: immunoSEQ multiplex PCR; the TCRdb copy retains only in-frame clones and omits some. V and J calls plus clone size are reproduced from that table; the DNA served to infer D and trimming. Of 2 million to 3 million clones listed, approximately 93% were seen once; the top ten hold roughly 0.36%. The study's findings and limits: With a handful of donors compared, roughly 5% of naive CD4 clonotypes were shared.

The sequenced sample was naive CD4+ T cells from PBMCs. The sample's subset: CD45RA+ positively selected. The chain joins TRBV6-5 to TRBJ1-2, with D tentatively TRBD1 (6 bases). The clonotype comes from a man aged 18 to 30 in good health. Some clones in this sample may be carry-over from other donors' samples. The CDR3 bases are TGTGCCAGCAGCGACAGGACGACCTATGGCTACACCTTC. It yields the protein CASSDRTTYGYTF.